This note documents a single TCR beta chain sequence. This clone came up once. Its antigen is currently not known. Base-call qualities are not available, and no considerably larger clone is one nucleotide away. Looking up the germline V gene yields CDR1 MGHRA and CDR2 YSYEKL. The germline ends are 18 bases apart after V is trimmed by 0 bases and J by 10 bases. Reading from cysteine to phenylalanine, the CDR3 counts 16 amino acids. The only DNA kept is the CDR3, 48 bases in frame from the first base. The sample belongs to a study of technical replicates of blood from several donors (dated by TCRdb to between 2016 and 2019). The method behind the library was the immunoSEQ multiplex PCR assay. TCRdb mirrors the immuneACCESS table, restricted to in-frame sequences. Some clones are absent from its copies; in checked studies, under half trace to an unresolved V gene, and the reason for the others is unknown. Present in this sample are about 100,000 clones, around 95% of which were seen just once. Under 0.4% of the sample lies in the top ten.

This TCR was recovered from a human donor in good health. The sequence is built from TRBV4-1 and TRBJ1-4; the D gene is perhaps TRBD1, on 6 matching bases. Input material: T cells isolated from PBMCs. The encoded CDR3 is CASSQDPIGGWVKLFF. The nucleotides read TGCGCCAGCAGCCAAGACCCGATAGGGGGTTGGGTAAAACTGTTTTTT.